The text below deals with one T cell receptor (beta chain). Its antigen is unknown. This record belongs to a study of shared clonotypes between healthy human individuals. Study results and caveats: Compared with clonotypes that all four donors shared, non-shared clonotypes had lower generation probabilities. Some naive CD4 clonotypes, about 5%, turned up in common across several donors. The low donor count limited represented genetic and exposure-history diversity.

The repertoire was sequenced with immunoSEQ multiplex PCR; TCRdb's copy has only in-frame clones and lacks some. The repertoire holds about 1.1 million clones, with approximately 80% as singletons. The origin of this receptor is a man aged 18 to 30 in good health. Some clones in this sample may be carry-over from other donors' samples. The specimen was memory CD4+ T cells from PBMCs. Subset of the sample: CD45RA-negative fraction.

The CDR3 here is CATSRDLTAGTNTEAFF. The CDR3 DNA reads TGTGCCACCAGCAGAGACCTAACAGCGGGCACGAACACTGAAGCTTTCTTT. The gene calls are TRBV15 and TRBJ1-1; unclear D gene. Germline V gene data show CDR1 as LNHNV and CDR2 as YYDKDF (reference sequence). There are 17 residues in the CDR3. The V end was cut by 0 bases, the J end by 1 base, with 15 bases between.